This T cell receptor (beta chain) was identified during a study of CD8+ T cells in alopecia areata. As the sequencing template, cDNA was produced by extracting RNA and reverse transcribing it. Generated by immunoSEQ multiplex PCR, the TCRdb table keeps only in-frame clones and is missing some. Here the sample spans approximately 200,000 clones, approximately 60% being singletons. Stated treatment: oral pan-JAK inhibitor, 5-10 mg twice daily. PBMCs served as the source from which CD4+ and CD8+ T cells were sorted. Trimming took 1 base from V and 10 from J, leaving 13 bases between them. CDR1 and CDR2 (germline): SEHNR, FQNEAQ (reference sequence). The CDR3 sequence is 14 residues long.

The clonotype originates from a human donor with alopecia areata. The V and J genes are TRBV7-9 and TRBJ1-4; D remains unclear. The starting material was CD4+ T cells sorted from blood, obtained at week 4, from a patient treated with tofacitinib. The CDR3 region has the DNA TGTGCCAGCAGCTTAGGGTCCTCTGGTGGAAAACTGTTTTTT. Protein product: CASSLGSSGGKLFF.